The count of the clone carrying this T cell receptor beta chain is one. The data derive from a study of Ad26.COV2.S vaccination and SARS-CoV-2 variants. Repertoires were generated with immunoSEQ multiplex PCR, while TCRdb's copy carries only in-frame clones and drops some. This sample has 180,000 or so clones; around 88% occur once, and the top ten carry 5% to 6.5%. The sequenced sample was peripheral blood, obtained after recovery from COVID-19. This sequence originates from a human donor who had recovered from COVID-19.

In nucleotides, the CDR3 is TGTGCCACCAGTTGGTCAGGGCAAGATACGCAGTATTTT. This gives the protein CATSWSGQDTQYF. The genes are TRBV24-1 and TRBJ2-3, with a weak D call TRBD1 (5 bases). The V end lost 6 bases, the J end lost 5 bases, and 11 bases lay between the germline ends. The CDR3 consists of 13 residues. Germline CDR1 and CDR2: KGHDR and SFDVKD.